Following are 27 T cell receptor beta chains from one sample sequenced in a study of blood T cell repertoires in COVID-19. Only in-frame clones appear in the TCRdb table, and some are missing; sequencing was by immunoSEQ multiplex PCR. The sample records fewer than 650,000 clones, around nine tenths being singletons. Material: peripheral blood. These receptors were obtained from a woman aged 45-60 years with COVID-19, enrolled during active disease.

V is TRBV7-9 and J is TRBJ2-3; 13 nucleotides match TRBD2. Germline CDR1 and CDR2: SEHNR and FQNEAQ (reference sequence). The CDR3 runs 16 residues. After removal of 5 bases from V and 3 bases from J, the junction contained 5 bases not matched to a gene. This CDR3 reads CASSHPLAGGTDTQYF. CDR3 sequence (DNA): TGTGCCAGCAGCCATCCACTAGCGGGGGGGACAGATACGCAGTATTTT.

V is TRBV30 and J is TRBJ2-1; D is unresolved. The CDR3 contains 12 residues. Per the germline V gene, CDR1 is GTSNPN and CDR2 is SVGIG (reference sequence). V lost 2 bases to trimming and J lost 7 bases, with 9 bases between them. The CDR3 coding sequence is TGTGCCTGGAGTTCCCAGTGGAATGAGCAGTTCTTC. Amino acids: CAWSSQWNEQFF.

The rearrangement uses TRBV6-5 and TRBJ2-2, with D unresolved. The V gene lost 7 bases and the J gene lost 2 bases, with 8 bases spanning the gap. Germline CDR1 MNHEY, CDR2 SVGAGI. The CDR3 is 13 residues long. Written as DNA, the CDR3 is TGTGCCAGCACCCTAATTAACACCGGGGAGCTGTTTTTT. Protein: CASTLINTGELFF.

CDR3 nucleotides: TGTGCCAGCAGCTTTCTAGCAAACATTCAGTACTTC. As protein: CASSFLANIQYF. The chain uses TRBV5-6 and TRBJ2-4; possible D gene TRBD2, 5 bases. This CDR3 spans 12 amino acids. Trimming removed 2 bases from V and 6 bases from J, with 6 bases in between. The germline V gene encodes CDR1 SGHDT and CDR2 YYEEEE.

This rearrangement joins TRBV18 to TRBJ1-2; a possible D gene is TRBD1 (6 bases). The CDR3 spans 16 residues. Germline V gene sequence: CDR1 KGHSH, CDR2 LQKENI. Trimming stripped 6 bases from V and 1 base from J, with 18 bases between. The CDR3 region has the DNA TGTGCCAGCTCCAGGACAGACCCATTATTTAACTATGGCTACACCTTC. Protein sequence: CASSRTDPLFNYGYTF.

This chain links TRBV30 with TRBJ2-3; 8 bases match TRBD2. Germline CDR1 reads GTSNPN; CDR2 reads SVGIG (reference sequence). The J segment lost 6 bases and the V segment lost 1 base, leaving 3 bases of the junction unmatched. The CDR3 contains 13 residues. The CDR3 coding sequence is TGTGCCTGGAGTGGCGGGGGGCCGGATACGCAGTATTTT. Translation gives CAWSGGGPDTQYF.

This chain links TRBV4-2 with TRBJ2-2; weak D call: TRBD1 (6 bases). Germline V gene sequence: CDR1 LGHNA, CDR2 YNFKEQ. With 1 base removed from V and 6 bases from J, the gap between germline ends came to 18 bases. The CDR3 length is 17 residues. CDR3 nucleotides: TGTGCCAGCAGCCAAGCCCTCGGGGACATGCTCGCCGGGGAGCTGTTTTTT. It specifies CASSQALGDMLAGELFF.

The chain joins TRBV2 to TRBJ2-7, with D tentatively TRBD1 (5 bases). CDR3 length: 14 residues. The V gene lost 5 bases and the J gene lost 2 bases, with 13 bases spanning the gap. In germline, CDR1 is SNHLY, CDR2 FYNNEI. The CDR3 coding sequence is TGTGCCAGCAGTCATCAGGGTAATCCCTACGAGCAGTACTTC. Translation: CASSHQGNPYEQYF. Combining the CDR3 with reference TRBV2 and TRBJ2-7 gives the whole variable domain EPEVTQTPSHQVTQMGQEVILRCVPISNHLYFYWYRQILGQKVEFLVSFYNNEISEKSEIFDDQFSVERPDGSNFTLKIRSTKLEDSAMYFCASSHQGNPYEQYFGPGTRLTVT.

CDR3 nucleotides: TGTGCCAGCAGCTCAGGGGAAGGGGAGCAGTTCTTC. It is translated as CASSSGEGEQFF. The chain combines TRBV3-1 (or the pseudogene TRBV3-2) with TRBJ2-1, with D possibly TRBD1 on 6 matching bases. Deletions cut 5 bases from V and 10 bases from J, with 12 bases between. The germline V gene encodes CDR1 LGHDT and CDR2 YNNKEL (reference sequence). The CDR3 spans 12 residues.

CDR3 amino acids: CASSPSGLAGGGETQYF. The CDR3 DNA follows: TGTGCCAGCTCACCAAGCGGACTAGCGGGGGGCGGGGAGACCCAGTACTTC. This chain uses TRBV18 with TRBJ2-5; 14 nucleotides agree with TRBD2. The germline CDR1 and CDR2 sequences are KGHSH and LQKENI. After removal of 2 bases from V and 5 bases from J, the junction contained 7 bases not matched to a gene. The length of the CDR3 is 17 residues.

V and J are TRBV19 and TRBJ1-1; 9 positions match TRBD1. The J segment lost 5 bases and the V segment lost 10 bases, leaving 8 bases of the junction unmatched. The CDR3 contains 13 residues. The germline gives CDR1 LNHDA, CDR2 SQIVND (reference sequence). For the CDR3, the DNA is TGTGCCACACTGGGACAGGGAAGAACTGAAGCTTTCTTT. It yields the protein CATLGQGRTEAFF.

The J gene is TRBJ1-1, the V gene TRBV30, with a possible D match to TRBD1 (5 bases). Germline values: CDR1 GTSNPN, CDR2 SVGIG (reference sequence). With 4 bases removed from V and 8 bases from J, the gap between germline ends came to 11 bases. The CDR3 is made up of 11 amino acids. CDR3 loop: CAWNRGQEAFF. CDR3 DNA sequence: TGTGCCTGGAATAGGGGCCAGGAAGCTTTCTTT.

The rearrangement joins TRBV6-5 to TRBJ2-1; no clear D gene. This CDR3 comprises 14 residues. Germline lookup yields CDR1 MNHEY and CDR2 SVGAGI. Trimming cost V 7 bases and J 6 bases, with 16 bases left between them. CDR3 amino acids: CASTNLIPSNEQFF. CDR3 in DNA: TGTGCCAGCACCAACCTTATTCCCAGCAATGAGCAGTTCTTC.

This clone appeared once. The genes are TRBV5-6 and TRBJ1-3; D possibly corresponds to TRBD1 (5 bases). V was clipped by 0 bases and J by 9 bases, with 22 bases between them. The germline V gene has CDR1 SGHDT and CDR2 YYEEEE. This CDR3 is 17 amino acids long. This CDR3 is CASSLGQQSSPMSTIYF. CDR3 bases: TGTGCCAGCAGCTTGGGACAGCAAAGTTCTCCGATGAGCACCATATATTTT.

This rearrangement joins TRBV11-2 to TRBJ1-6; 8 bases agree with TRBD1. The V gene end was trimmed by 5 bases and the J gene end by 9 bases; junction bases not matched to a gene: 3. CDR3 length: 13 amino acids. Germline assignment: CDR1 SGHAT and CDR2 FQNNGV. CDR3 sequence: CASSTGGLSPLHF. The CDR3 DNA is TGTGCCAGCAGCACAGGGGGACTTTCACCCCTCCACTTT. Drawing the rest from reference TRBV11-2 and TRBJ1-6, the complete variable domain is EAGVAQSPRYKIIEKRQSVAFWCNPISGHATLYWYQQILGQGPKLLIQFQNNGVVDDSQLPKDRFSAERLKGVDSTLKIQPAKLEDSAVYLCASSTGGLSPLHFGNGTRLTVT.

This chain links TRBV7-3 with TRBJ1-6; 7 bases align to TRBD1. The CDR3 is 14 amino acids. V gave up 1 base and J gave up 11 bases; unmatched junction bases: 5. Looked up from germline, CDR1 is SGHTA and CDR2 is FQGTGA. The CDR3 DNA sequence: TGTGCCAGCAGCTTAAGGGACAGACGGGCACCCCTCCACTTT. Residues: CASSLRDRRAPLHF.

This clone was counted a few times. The J gene is TRBJ2-1, the V gene TRBV7-9; D ambiguous. Trimming left V 4 bases short and J 0 bases short, with 7 bases between. CDR1 SEHNR and CDR2 FQNEAQ come from the germline V gene (reference sequence). This CDR3 contains 14 residues. CDR3 coding DNA: TGTGCCAGCAGCTGGCGCGGCTCCTACAATGAGCAGTTCTTC. Amino acid sequence: CASSWRGSYNEQFF.

The J gene is TRBJ2-5, the V gene TRBV15; 13 positions match TRBD2. The CDR3 is 18 residues long. Per the germline V gene, CDR1 is LNHNV and CDR2 is YYDKDF (reference sequence). V was clipped by 0 bases and J by 5 bases; unmatched bases: 9. Here the CDR3 reads CATSRDRPTSGGEETQYF. The CDR3 nucleotides read TGTGCCACCAGCAGAGATAGACCCACTAGCGGGGGGGAGGAGACCCAGTACTTC. The variable domain in full, completed from reference TRBV15 and TRBJ2-5, reads DAMVIQNPRYQVTQFGKPVTLSCSQTLNHNVMYWYQQKSSQAPKLLFHYYDKDFNNEADTPDNFQSRRPNTSFCFLDIRSPGLGDTAMYLCATSRDRPTSGGEETQYFGPGTRLLVL.

Here the CDR3 DNA reads TGTGCCAGCAGTTACTCGGGGACAGGGAGTTCAGATACGCAGTATTTT. Protein product: CASSYSGTGSSDTQYF. The genes are TRBV6-5 and TRBJ2-3; the match to TRBD1 covers 9 bases. Germline assignment: CDR1 MNHEY and CDR2 SVGAGI. The CDR3 runs 16 residues. The J segment lost 4 bases and the V segment lost 0 bases, leaving 5 bases of the junction unmatched.

J is TRBJ2-7 and V is TRBV5-1; 13 bases are a match to TRBD2. This CDR3 is built from 14 residues. CDR1 and CDR2 (germline): SGHRS, YFSETQ. J was trimmed by 5 bases and V by 4 bases; bases with no gene match: 3. The CDR3 loop is CASSLGLAGDEQYF. Written as DNA, the CDR3 is TGCGCCAGCAGCCTCGGACTAGCGGGGGACGAGCAGTACTTC.

Concerning this clone: The sample contains more than one DNA sequence encoding this CDR3. The J gene is TRBJ2-7, the V gene TRBV6-5, with 9 bases matching TRBD1. With V trimmed by 2 bases and J by 4 bases, 3 bases remained unmatched. Germline CDR1 and CDR2: MNHEY and SVGAGI. The CDR3 totals 14 residues. Here the CDR3 reads CASSYGQGTYEQYF. For the CDR3, the DNA is TGTGCCAGCAGTTACGGACAGGGGACATACGAGCAGTACTTC.

The chain couples TRBV18 to TRBJ1-5; D ambiguous. Per germline, CDR1 KGHSH and CDR2 LQKENI. With 1 base removed from V and 2 bases from J, the gap between germline ends came to 9 bases. The CDR3 contains 15 residues. The CDR3 sequence is CASSPQRTGNQPQHF. Here the CDR3 DNA reads TGTGCCAGCTCACCACAGCGGACGGGCAATCAGCCCCAGCATTTT.

This chain connects TRBV28 to TRBJ1-1, with D perhaps TRBD1 (5 bases). Trimming removed 5 bases at V and 2 bases at J, with 15 bases between. This CDR3 comprises 15 residues. The germline V gene encodes CDR1 MDHEN and CDR2 SYDVKM. CDR3 DNA sequence: TGTGCCAGCAGTCCCCCTCGACAGTTTAACACTGAAGCTTTCTTT. This codes for CASSPPRQFNTEAFF.

The chain joins TRBV28 to TRBJ2-3; 8 bases line up with TRBD1. The germline CDR1 and CDR2 sequences are MDHEN and SYDVKM. The CDR3 runs 14 residues. V lost 6 bases to trimming and J lost 0 bases; unmatched junction nucleotides: 2. The CDR3, as DNA: TGTGCCAGCAGAAGGACAGGGAGCACAGATACGCAGTATTTT. This sequence encodes CASRRTGSTDTQYF.

V gene TRBV7-9 combines with J gene TRBJ2-3; 13 nucleotides agree with TRBD2. The length of the CDR3 is 15 residues. After removal of 5 bases from V and 5 bases from J, the junction contained 4 bases not matched to a gene. CDR1 and CDR2 (germline): SEHNR, FQNEAQ (reference sequence). CDR3 nucleotides: TGTGCCAGCAGCGCCACTAGCGGGGGGGGAGATACGCAGTATTTT. This gives the protein CASSATSGGGDTQYF.

The genes are TRBV12-3 or TRBV12-4 and TRBJ1-2; no definite D call. The CDR3 consists of 13 residues. Trimming pared 2 bases from V and 4 bases from J, leaving 8 bases between. The chain's CDR3 is CASSLWRIYGYTF. CDR3 in DNA: TGTGCCAGCAGTTTATGGCGGATCTATGGCTACACCTTC.

This chain joins TRBV18 and TRBJ1-6, with D maybe TRBD1 (6 bases). The CDR3 is made up of 14 amino acids. V lost 2 bases to trimming and J lost 10 bases, with 12 bases between them. Germline V gene sequence: CDR1 KGHSH, CDR2 LQKENI. The CDR3 nucleotides are TGTGCCAGCTCACCAAGCGGGGGGGGCTCACCCCTCCACTTT. Amino acid sequence: CASSPSGGGSPLHF. Filled out from reference TRBV18 and TRBJ1-6, the complete variable domain reads NAGVMQNPRHLVRRRGQEARLRCSPMKGHSHVYWYRQLPEEGLKFMVYLQKENIIDESGMPKERFSAEFPKEGPSILRIQQVVRGDSAAYFCASSPSGGGSPLHFGNGTRLTVT.